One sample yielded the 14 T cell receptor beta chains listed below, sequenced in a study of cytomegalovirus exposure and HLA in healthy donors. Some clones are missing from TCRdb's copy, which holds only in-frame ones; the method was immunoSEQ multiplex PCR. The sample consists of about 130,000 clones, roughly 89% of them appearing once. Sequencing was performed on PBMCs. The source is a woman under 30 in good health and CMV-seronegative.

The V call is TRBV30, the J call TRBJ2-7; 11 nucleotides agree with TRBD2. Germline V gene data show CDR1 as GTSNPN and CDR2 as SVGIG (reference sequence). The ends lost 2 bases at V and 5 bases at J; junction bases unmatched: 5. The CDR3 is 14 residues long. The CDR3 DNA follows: TGTGCCTGGAGTCCTAGCGGGGGGATAAACGAGCAGTACGTC. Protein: CAWSPSGGINEQYV.

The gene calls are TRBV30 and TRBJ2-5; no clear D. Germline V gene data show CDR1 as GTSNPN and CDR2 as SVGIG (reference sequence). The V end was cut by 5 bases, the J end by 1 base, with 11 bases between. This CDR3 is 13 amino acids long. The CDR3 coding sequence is TGTGCCTGGGATCCACAAGTCCAAGAGACCCAGTACTTC. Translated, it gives CAWDPQVQETQYF.

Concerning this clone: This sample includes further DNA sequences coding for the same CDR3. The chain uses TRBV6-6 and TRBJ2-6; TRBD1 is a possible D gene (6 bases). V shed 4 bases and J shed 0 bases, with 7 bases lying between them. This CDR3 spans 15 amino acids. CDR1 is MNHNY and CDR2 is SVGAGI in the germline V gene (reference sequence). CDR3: CASSLTGSGANVLTF. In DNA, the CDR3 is TGTGCCAGCAGTTTGACAGGCTCTGGGGCCAACGTCCTGACTTTC.

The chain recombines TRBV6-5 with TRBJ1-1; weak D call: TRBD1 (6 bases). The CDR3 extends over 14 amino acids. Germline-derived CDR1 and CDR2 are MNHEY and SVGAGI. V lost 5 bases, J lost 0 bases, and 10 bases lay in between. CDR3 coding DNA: TGTGCCAGCAGTCGGACAGCCCTGAACACTGAAGCTTTCTTT. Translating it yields CASSRTALNTEAFF.

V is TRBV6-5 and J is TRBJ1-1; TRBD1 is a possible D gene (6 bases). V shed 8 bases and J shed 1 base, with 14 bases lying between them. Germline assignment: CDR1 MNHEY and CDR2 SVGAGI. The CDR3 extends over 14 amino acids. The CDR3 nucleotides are TGTGCCAGCCGATTGGGACACCAGAACACTGAAGCTTTCTTT. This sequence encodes CASRLGHQNTEAFF.

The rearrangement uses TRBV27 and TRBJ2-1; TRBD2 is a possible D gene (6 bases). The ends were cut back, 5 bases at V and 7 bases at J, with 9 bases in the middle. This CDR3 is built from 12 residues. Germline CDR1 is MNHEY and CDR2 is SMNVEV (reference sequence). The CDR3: CASSGGENEQFF. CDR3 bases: TGTGCCAGCAGTGGAGGGGAAAATGAGCAGTTCTTC.

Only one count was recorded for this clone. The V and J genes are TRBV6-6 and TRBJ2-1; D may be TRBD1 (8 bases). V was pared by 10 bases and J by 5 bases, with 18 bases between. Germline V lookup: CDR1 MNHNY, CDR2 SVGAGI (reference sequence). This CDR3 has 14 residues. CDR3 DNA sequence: TGTGCCACACGGGGAGGGACAGGCAACAATGAGCAGTTCTTC. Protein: CATRGGTGNNEQFF.

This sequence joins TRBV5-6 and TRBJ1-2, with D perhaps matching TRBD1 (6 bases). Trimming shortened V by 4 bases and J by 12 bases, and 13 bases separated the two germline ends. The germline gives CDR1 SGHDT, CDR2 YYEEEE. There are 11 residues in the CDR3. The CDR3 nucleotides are TGTGCCAGCAGCCTGGGGTACAGGGACACCTTC. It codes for CASSLGYRDTF.

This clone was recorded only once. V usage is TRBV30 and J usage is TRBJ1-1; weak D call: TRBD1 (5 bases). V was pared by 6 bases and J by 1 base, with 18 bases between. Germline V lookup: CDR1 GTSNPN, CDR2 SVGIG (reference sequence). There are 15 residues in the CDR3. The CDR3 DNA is TGTGCCTGCAAGTCCGGGGGAACAACGAACACTGAAGCTTTCTTT. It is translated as CACKSGGTTNTEAFF.

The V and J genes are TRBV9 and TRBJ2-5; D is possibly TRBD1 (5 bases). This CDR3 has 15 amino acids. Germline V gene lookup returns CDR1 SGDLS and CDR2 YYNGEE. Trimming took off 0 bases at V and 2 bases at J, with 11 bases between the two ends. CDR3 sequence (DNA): TGTGCCAGCAGCGTAGGAGCGACAGAACAAGAGACCCAGTACTTC. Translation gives CASSVGATEQETQYF.

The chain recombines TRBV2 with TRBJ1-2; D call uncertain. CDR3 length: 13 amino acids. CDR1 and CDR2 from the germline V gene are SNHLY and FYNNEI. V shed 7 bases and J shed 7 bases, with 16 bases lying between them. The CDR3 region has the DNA TGTGCCAGCAAACTCGGCGAGGAGTCTGGCTACACCTTC. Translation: CASKLGEESGYTF.

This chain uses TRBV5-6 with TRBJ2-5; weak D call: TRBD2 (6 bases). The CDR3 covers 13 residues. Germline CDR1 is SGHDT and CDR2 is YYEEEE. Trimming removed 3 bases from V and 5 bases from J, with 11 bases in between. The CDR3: CASSWEERETQYF. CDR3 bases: TGTGCCAGCAGCTGGGAGGAAAGGGAGACCCAGTACTTC.

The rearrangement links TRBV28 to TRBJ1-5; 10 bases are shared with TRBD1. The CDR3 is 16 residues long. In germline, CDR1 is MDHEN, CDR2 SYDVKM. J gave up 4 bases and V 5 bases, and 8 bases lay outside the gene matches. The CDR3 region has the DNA TGTGCCAGCAGTACTTCCGGGACAGGGGTGAATCAGCCCCAGCATTTT. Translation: CASSTSGTGVNQPQHF.

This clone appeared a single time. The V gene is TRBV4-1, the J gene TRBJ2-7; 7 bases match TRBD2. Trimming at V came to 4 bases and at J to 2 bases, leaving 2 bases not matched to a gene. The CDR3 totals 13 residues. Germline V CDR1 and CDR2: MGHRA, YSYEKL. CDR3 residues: CASSPGGAYEQYF. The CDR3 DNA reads TGCGCCAGCAGCCCTGGGGGGGCCTACGAGCAGTACTTC.